Detailed here is one T cell receptor (beta chain). Its antigen is unknown. Germline loops: CDR1 SGHDT, CDR2 YYEEEE. CDR3 length: 14 amino acids. The germline V and J ends were trimmed by 0 bases and 1 base, with 7 bases remaining between them. TCRdb's copy holds only in-frame clones and misses some; the assay was immunoSEQ multiplex PCR. The data contain around 82,000 clones, 88% of them seen just once; the ten biggest clones take up 0.47%. Blood samples were obtained at baseline, cycle 4 day 1, and cycle 7 day 1. This sample is drawn from a study of OX40 agonist ivuxolimab in advanced cancers. Study as a whole: Patients assigned to dose escalation were diagnosed with hepatocellular carcinoma, melanoma, renal cell or head and neck cancer. In three patients, partial responses were observed, one with hepatocellular carcinoma and two with cutaneous melanoma.

Whole-study results and caveats: At 0.1 to 3.0 mg/kg, clonal expansion of CD4+ and CD8+ blood T cells had occurred by week 6.

The source is an adult with an advanced solid tumor such as melanoma, head and neck, liver or kidney cancer. Sequencing used CD4+ or CD8+ T cells sorted from blood, obtained in a trial of the OX40 agonist ivuxolimab. This chain joins TRBV5-6 and TRBJ1-1; weak D call: TRBD1 (5 bases). The CDR3 nucleotides read TGTGCCAGCAGCTTGGACAGGCGGAACACTGAAGCTTTCTTT. It yields the protein CASSLDRRNTEAFF.